The 8 T cell receptor beta chains reported below all come from one sample, sequenced in a study of preoperative IRX-2 immunotherapy in early breast cancer. Sample treatment: preoperative locoregional IRX-2 cytokine immunotherapy. Libraries were prepared by immunoSEQ multiplex PCR; TCRdb keeps only in-frame clonotypes and omits some of them. The repertoire consists of 25,000 to 30,000 clones, with 90% occurring once and the leading ten covering approximately 10%. Sampling was performed from a patient treated with IRX-2 immunotherapy. These TCRs come from a human donor with breast cancer.

The chain recombines TRBV6-5 with TRBJ1-4; D not certain. CDR1 and CDR2 from the germline V gene are MNHEY and SVGAGI. The germline V and J ends were trimmed by 5 bases and 7 bases, with 17 bases remaining between them. This CDR3 has 15 residues. CDR3 residues: CASSRVVALAEKLFF. The CDR3 coding sequence is TGTGCCAGCAGTCGCGTCGTAGCGTTGGCTGAAAAACTGTTTTTT.

This chain joins TRBV6-1 and TRBJ1-1; a possible D gene is TRBD1 (6 bases). Germline V gene sequence: CDR1 MNHNS, CDR2 SASEGT. V was clipped by 6 bases and J by 1 base, with 6 bases between them. This CDR3 region has 12 residues. DNA for the CDR3: TGTGCCAGCAGCAGGGGGAACACTGAAGCTTTCTTT. This codes for CASSRGNTEAFF.

The chain employs TRBV6-5 and TRBJ2-2, with D unclear. V was pared by 0 bases and J by 6 bases, with 14 bases between. This CDR3 region has 16 residues. Germline lookup yields CDR1 MNHEY and CDR2 SVGAGI. CDR3 coding DNA: TGTGCCAGCAGTTACTCGCCAACTCTTGAGTCCGGGGAGCTGTTTTTT. This translates into CASSYSPTLESGELFF.

The chain is built from TRBV5-4 and TRBJ2-2; D may be TRBD1 (5 bases). The CDR3 runs 15 residues. From germline, CDR1 is SGHNT and CDR2 YYREEE (reference sequence). V was clipped by 1 base and J by 4 bases, with 11 bases between them. CDR3 loop: CASSLTSRVTGELFF. In nucleotides, the CDR3 is TGTGCCAGCAGCTTGACTTCCAGGGTCACCGGGGAGCTGTTTTTT.

CDR3 region: CASSESGTGEETQYF. The CDR3 nucleotides read TGCGCCAGCAGTGAGTCCGGGACAGGGGAAGAGACCCAGTACTTC. This chain joins TRBV10-1 and TRBJ2-5; 10 nucleotides line up with TRBD1. Germline trimming cut 0 bases from V and 3 bases from J; bases unmatched to any gene: 1. CDR1 WNHNN and CDR2 SYGVQD come from the germline V gene (reference sequence). The CDR3 is 15 amino acids.

This clone was seen just once. The V call is TRBV27, the J call TRBJ2-5, with a possible D match to TRBD2 (6 bases). Germline V lookup: CDR1 MNHEY, CDR2 SMNVEV (reference sequence). This CDR3 contains 16 residues. Trimming shortened V by 6 bases and J by 1 base, and 18 bases separated the two germline ends. The CDR3 DNA reads TGTGCCAGCAGCCTGGGGCAGGAGGGTTTCCAAGAGACCCAGTACTTC. Translation: CASSLGQEGFQETQYF.

The V gene is TRBV2, the J gene TRBJ1-2; maybe TRBD1 (5 bases). V lost 7 bases to trimming and J lost 7 bases, with 13 bases between them. The CDR3 spans 12 residues. Germline V lookup: CDR1 SNHLY, CDR2 FYNNEI. The CDR3 loop is CASTPQDSGYTF. The CDR3 DNA reads TGTGCCAGCACCCCACAGGACTCTGGCTACACCTTC.

The chain couples TRBV18 to TRBJ2-5; D call uncertain. V shed 3 bases and J shed 5 bases, with 10 bases lying between them. Germline CDR1 and CDR2: KGHSH and LQKENI. The CDR3 length is 13 residues. The chain's CDR3 is CASSPPRVETQYF. The DNA of the CDR3 is TGTGCCAGCTCACCTCCTCGAGTGGAGACCCAGTACTTC. Using reference TRBV18 and TRBJ2-5 for the parts outside the CDR3, the full variable domain is NAGVMQNPRHLVRRRGQEARLRCSPMKGHSHVYWYRQLPEEGLKFMVYLQKENIIDESGMPKERFSAEFPKEGPSILRIQQVVRGDSAAYFCASSPPRVETQYFGPGTRLLVL.